These T cell receptor beta chains were read from a single sample in a study. Via MiXCR, TCRdb re-called the RT-PCR reads, giving one row per CDR3 protein. There are more than 600,000 distinct CDR3 sequences in the sample; approximately 14% occur only once, and 3.6% lies in the top ten. The sequencing sample was made of memory CD4+ T cells from blood. These receptors originate from a female donor in good health, serving as a healthy control. Both conserved end residues are part of each CDR3. A D gene is named only where the DNA matches it firmly. Where a row states a size, it is once, few, many or the class of an expanded clone; other rows omit it.

abundance,v_gene,j_gene,d_gene,CDR3nt,CDR3aa
-,TRBV7-2,TRBJ2-4,-,TGTGCCAGCAGCCGACGGGATTTAAACATTCAGTACTTC,CASSRRDLNIQYF
few,TRBV20-1,TRBJ2-1,TRBD2,TGCAGTGCTAGAGCGAGCACTACCCCTAGCGGGGCCTTAAATGAGCAGTTCTTC,CSARASTTPSGALNEQFF
-,TRBV7-2,TRBJ1-2,TRBD1,TGTGCCAGCAGCCCCCGGACAGGGGACATGGGAGGCTACACCTTC,CASSPRTGDMGGYTF
few,TRBV27,TRBJ2-3,TRBD2,TGTGCCAGCAGTTTACAAGCGGGAGGCCGCACAGATACGCAGTATTTT,CASSLQAGGRTDTQYF
-,TRBV27,TRBJ2-7,-,TGTGCCAGCAGTCTCACCTTAGCGGAGCTGGCCTACGAGCAGTACTTC,CASSLTLAELAYEQYF
-,TRBV30,TRBJ2-1,-,TGTGCCTGGGGGGAGCAGGGCAATGAGCAGTTCTTC,CAWGEQGNEQFF
-,TRBV12-3/TRBV12-4,TRBJ2-3,-,TGTGCCAGCACCCCCATGCGCGCAGATACGCAGTATTTT,CASTPMRADTQYF
few,TRBV12-3/TRBV12-4,TRBJ2-1,TRBD2,TGTGCCAGCAGCGAGAGCGGGGGGCTGTACAATGAGCAGTTCTTC,CASSESGGLYNEQFF
few,TRBV5-1,TRBJ2-2,-,TGCGCCAGCAGCCTGGACGGCTATGCCGGGGAGCTGTTTTTT,CASSLDGYAGELFF
many,TRBV5-1,TRBJ2-7,TRBD1,TGCGCCAGCAGCTCGACAACAGGGGACTCCTACGAGCAGTACTTC,CASSSTTGDSYEQYF
-,TRBV28,TRBJ2-5,TRBD2,TGTGCCAGCAGTTTATATCTAGCGGGAGGGCTAGGGGAGACCCAGTACTTC,CASSLYLAGGLGETQYF
many,TRBV29-1,TRBJ2-5,TRBD2,TGCAGCGTTGGCCTAGCGGAAGAGACCCAGTACTTC,CSVGLAEETQYF
-,TRBV20-1,TRBJ2-7,-,TGCAGTGGGGTTAGGGGCAGTCCCTCCTACGAGCAGTACTTC,CSGVRGSPSYEQYF
-,TRBV30,TRBJ2-7,-,TGTGCCTGGAGTGGGAGGGGCCCCGACGAGCAGTACTTC,CAWSGRGPDEQYF
few,TRBV29-1,TRBJ1-5,-,TGCAGCGTTGGAGAAAACAGCGCTCAAAATCAGCCCCAGCATTTT,CSVGENSAQNQPQHF
few,TRBV5-1,TRBJ1-6,-,TGCGCCAGCAGGCGGGACACGAATTCACCCCTCCACTTT,CASRRDTNSPLHF
-,TRBV20-1,TRBJ2-3,-,TGCAGTGCTAGAGATATCGCAGATACGCAGTATTTT,CSARDIADTQYF
many,TRBV20-1,TRBJ2-3,TRBD1,TGCAGTGCTAGAGACGGACAGGGTTGGACAGATACGCAGTATTTT,CSARDGQGWTDTQYF
-,TRBV7-2,TRBJ1-5,-,TGTGCCAGCAGCGCCCCAGGTTTTAGCAATCAGCCCCAGCATTTT,CASSAPGFSNQPQHF
many,TRBV20-1,TRBJ2-5,-,TGCAGTGCTAAAGAGACCCAGTACTTC,CSAKETQYF
-,TRBV5-1,TRBJ2-7,TRBD2,TGCGCCAGCAGCTTACAACTAGCGGCCTTGGGCGAGCAGTACTTC,CASSLQLAALGEQYF
few,TRBV9,TRBJ2-1,TRBD2,TGTGCCAGCAGCGTAGAGCGGGAGTTCTACAATGAGCAGTTCTTC,CASSVEREFYNEQFF
many,TRBV15,TRBJ1-1,-,TGTGCCACCAGCACGACTAGGGCCGGGGAAGCTTTCTTT,CATSTTRAGEAFF
-,TRBV6-6,TRBJ1-1,-,TGTGCCAGCAGGCAATCTCAAAGGGACACTGAAGCTTTCTTT,CASRQSQRDTEAFF
-,TRBV4-3,TRBJ2-4,-,TGCGCCAGCAGCCAAGATTCATCCGGGGATCTAGCCAAAAACATTCAGTACTTC,CASSQDSSGDLAKNIQYF
few,TRBV7-2,TRBJ1-2,TRBD1,TGTGCCAGCAGCAACGACAGGGGTTGGGGGTATGGCTACACCTTC,CASSNDRGWGYGYTF
few,TRBV12-3/TRBV12-4,TRBJ1-5,TRBD1,TGTGCCAGCGGTAGACAGGGGGACGATCAGCCCCAGCATTTT,CASGRQGDDQPQHF
-,TRBV5-1,TRBJ1-1,-,TGCGCCAGCAGCTTCGGACAGGAAGCTTTCTTT,CASSFGQEAFF
few,TRBV5-1,TRBJ1-1,-,TGCGCCAGCAGCTTGGGACAGGCCAGGGTGAACACTGAAGCTTTCTTT,CASSLGQARVNTEAFF
few,TRBV2,TRBJ1-1,TRBD1,TGTGCCAGCAGAAGAGACAGGGGGCCCATTGAAGCTTTCTTT,CASRRDRGPIEAFF
-,TRBV29-1,TRBJ1-1,-,TGCAGCGTGAACGACAGGACGAACACTGAAGCTTTCTTT,CSVNDRTNTEAFF
many,TRBV6-6,TRBJ2-7,-,TGTGCCAGCAGGTGGGACACCTACGAGCAGTACTTC,CASRWDTYEQYF
-,TRBV7-2,TRBJ2-2,TRBD1,TGTGCCAGCAGCCGACAGGGGCCGGAGCTGTTTTTT,CASSRQGPELFF
few,TRBV6-2/TRBV6-3,TRBJ1-5,TRBD1,TGTGCCAGCAATAGAGGACAGGTGGGACAGCCCCAGCATTTT,CASNRGQVGQPQHF
-,TRBV5-1,TRBJ2-7,-,TGCGCCAGCAGACCCGGGCCCCTGGGGTTAGGGGAGCAGTACTTC,CASRPGPLGLGEQYF
few,TRBV5-1,TRBJ2-3,-,TGCGCCAGCAGCTCGGGGGATCTCACAGATACGCAGTATTTT,CASSSGDLTDTQYF
few,TRBV27,TRBJ2-3,TRBD2,TGTGCCAGCAGTTCCACCGCTGCGGGAGGCACAGATACGCAGTATTTT,CASSSTAAGGTDTQYF
many,TRBV5-1,TRBJ2-3,-,TGCGCCAGCAGCTTGGGAGGGATCAGCACAGATACGCAGTATTTT,CASSLGGISTDTQYF
-,TRBV6-5,TRBJ2-2,-,TGTGCCAGCAGTCCTCCGGGATGGATTCCCGGGGAGCTGTTTTTT,CASSPPGWIPGELFF
few,TRBV4-2,TRBJ2-5,-,TGTGCCAGCAGCCAAGAGAGGGGCGCCACCCAGTACTTC,CASSQERGATQYF
few,TRBV5-1,TRBJ1-6,-,TGCGCCAGCAGCTTTTGGGCAGCCCAAAAACTTAATTCACCCCTCCACTTT,CASSFWAAQKLNSPLHF
-,TRBV24-1,TRBJ1-1,-,TGTGCCACCAGTGATTCGGGGGTAAACACTGAAGCTTTCTTT,CATSDSGVNTEAFF
few,TRBV3-1,TRBJ1-1,-,TGTGCCAGCAGCCGATGGGGGGGCACAGCGAACACTGAAGCTTTCTTT,CASSRWGGTANTEAFF
many,TRBV20-1,TRBJ2-5,TRBD1,TGCAGTGTAGAGGGGGCGGGAGAGACCCAGTACTTC,CSVEGAGETQYF
few,TRBV4-3,TRBJ2-3,-,TGCGCCAGCAGCCAAGAGCCTGCCTCTACGCAGTATTTT,CASSQEPASTQYF
many,TRBV7-2,TRBJ1-2,-,TGTGCCAGCAGCTTAATGGGCGGGGGCTACACCTTC,CASSLMGGGYTF
many,TRBV6-5,TRBJ2-3,-,TGTGCCAGCAGTGAGACGTTAGCGGTCGAGGCAGATACGCAGTATTTT,CASSETLAVEADTQYF
-,TRBV28,TRBJ1-3,-,TGTGCCAGCAGTAGTTCCGGGAGAAACACCATATATTTT,CASSSSGRNTIYF
-,TRBV20-1,TRBJ2-1,TRBD1,TGCAGTGCTATGACAGGGAATGAGCAGTTCTTC,CSAMTGNEQFF
many,TRBV12-3/TRBV12-4,TRBJ1-2,TRBD1,TGTGCCAGCAGTTTCTCCCGGGACAGAGATGGCTACACCTTC,CASSFSRDRDGYTF
many,TRBV10-3,TRBJ1-6,TRBD1,TGTGCCATCAGGGGACAGGATAATTCACCCCTCCACTTT,CAIRGQDNSPLHF
-,TRBV20-1,TRBJ2-3,-,TGCAGTGCTAGGGGCCCAGATACGCAGTATTTT,CSARGPDTQYF
-,TRBV20-1,TRBJ2-1,TRBD2,TGCAGTGCTAGAAGGCGGGAGACACCCTACAATGAGCAGTTCTTC,CSARRRETPYNEQFF
many,TRBV5-1,TRBJ2-7,TRBD2,TGCGCCAGCAGCTTGGAGGGGACTACCTACGAGCAGTACTTC,CASSLEGTTYEQYF
-,TRBV6-4,TRBJ1-1,-,TGTGCCAGCAGTACTCAGTTAGGCACTGAAGCTTTCTTT,CASSTQLGTEAFF
many,TRBV5-6,TRBJ1-2,-,TGTGCCAGCAGCTTGTGGGACACCTATAACTATGGCTACACCTTC,CASSLWDTYNYGYTF
many,TRBV11-2,TRBJ2-7,-,TGTGCCAGCAGCCTAGGACAGCACTCCTACGAGCAGTACTTC,CASSLGQHSYEQYF
few,TRBV30,TRBJ2-2,TRBD1,TGTGCCTGGAGGGTGGGACAGCACACCGGGGAGCTGTTTTTT,CAWRVGQHTGELFF
many,TRBV29-1,TRBJ1-2,-,TGCAGCGTTGAATGGCAGACTAACTATGGCTACACCTTC,CSVEWQTNYGYTF